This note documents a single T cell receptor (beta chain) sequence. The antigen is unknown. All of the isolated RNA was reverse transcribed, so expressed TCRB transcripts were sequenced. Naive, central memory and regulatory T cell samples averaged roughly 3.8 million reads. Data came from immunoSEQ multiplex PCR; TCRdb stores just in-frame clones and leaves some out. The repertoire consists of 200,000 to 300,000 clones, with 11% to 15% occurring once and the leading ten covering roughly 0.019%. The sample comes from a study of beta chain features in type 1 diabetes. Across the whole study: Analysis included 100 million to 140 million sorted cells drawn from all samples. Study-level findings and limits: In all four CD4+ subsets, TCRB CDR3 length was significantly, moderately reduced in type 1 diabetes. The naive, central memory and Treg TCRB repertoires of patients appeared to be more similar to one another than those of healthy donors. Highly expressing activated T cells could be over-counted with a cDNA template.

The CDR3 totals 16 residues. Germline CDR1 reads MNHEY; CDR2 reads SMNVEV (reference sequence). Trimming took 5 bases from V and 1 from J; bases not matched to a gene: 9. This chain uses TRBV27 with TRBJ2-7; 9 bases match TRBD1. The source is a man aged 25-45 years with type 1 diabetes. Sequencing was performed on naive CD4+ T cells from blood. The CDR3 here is CASSPPAGTGSYEQYF. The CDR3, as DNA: TGTGCCAGCAGTCCCCCCGCCGGGACAGGGTCCTACGAGCAGTACTTC.